These T cell receptor beta chains were read from a single sample in a study of T cells in Graves' hyperthyroidism and ophthalmopathy. TCRdb processed the multiplex PCR reads anew with MiXCR; each CDR3 protein has one entry. Of nearly 750,000 distinct CDR3 sequences in the sample, over 35% were seen once. Sequencing used blood. The receptors come from a woman aged 40 to 50 with Graves' hyperthyroidism. Both conserved end residues are part of each CDR3. Each record gives: clone size, V gene, D gene, J gene, CDR3 DNA, CDR3 protein. The D gene is left open where the match is weak. Rows may omit the clone size; those that give it use once, few, many or a size class.

>.|TRBV6-1|TRBD1|TRBJ1-2
TGTGCCAGCAGCCCGGACAGGGGGCTTTTTGGCTACACCTTC
CASSPDRGLFGYTF
>.|TRBV10-2|.|TRBJ1-5
TGCGCCAGCAGGGCCAGGGAACAGCCCCAGCATTTT
CASRAREQPQHF
>.|TRBV19|TRBD1|TRBJ1-2
TGTGCCAGTAGTCCGGGGACAGCCACTTATGGCTACACCTTC
CASSPGTATYGYTF
>.|TRBV6-5|TRBD2|TRBJ2-7
TGTGCCATCAGTCCGCCAGCGGGAGTGAAGTACGAGCAGTACTTC
CAISPPAGVKYEQYF
>many|TRBV10-2|.|TRBJ2-5
TGCGCCAGCAGTGAATCCGGCGGGCGGGGGACCCAGTACTTC
CASSESGGRGTQYF
>many|TRBV20-1|.|TRBJ1-5
TGCAGTGCCCTGGTGGAGGGGAAGATGAATCAGCCCCAGCATTTT
CSALVEGKMNQPQHF
>.|TRBV4-2|TRBD1|TRBJ1-1
TGTGCCAGCAGCCCCCGGGGGACAGGGCGGTCTGAAGCTTTCTTT
CASSPRGTGRSEAFF
>many|TRBV10-3|TRBD1|TRBJ1-3
TGTGCCACCGGGATCCAGGGGGCGCAGCCCTCTGGAAACACCATATATTTT
CATGIQGAQPSGNTIYF
>.|TRBV6-2/TRBV6-3|.|TRBJ1-2
TGTGCCAGCAGGGCAGAGATGGCTAACTATGGCTACACCTTC
CASRAEMANYGYTF
>many|TRBV20-1|.|TRBJ1-5
TGCAGTGGCGTCCTAGGGAATCAGCCCCAGCATTTT
CSGVLGNQPQHF
>many|TRBV20-1|TRBD1|TRBJ2-5
TGCAGTGCTAGACCTGGGACAGGATGGCAAGAGACCCAGTACTTC
CSARPGTGWQETQYF
>many|TRBV6-5|.|TRBJ2-7
TGTGCCACCCACGTCGGGGGCGAGCAGTACTTC
CATHVGGEQYF